The table lists the clone carrying this T cell receptor beta chain with many counts. Germline V lookup: CDR1 SGHTA, CDR2 FQGNSA. The CDR3 length is 13 residues. The V and J ends lost 4 bases and 3 bases respectively, with 9 bases between them. The sample belongs to a study of T cell repertoires in cytomegalovirus infection. Study details: An indication of both CMV infection and matching HLA type came from public TCR beta signatures.

From the reads, TCRdb called clonotypes with MiXCR, one entry per CDR3 protein. The sample carries some 150,000 distinct CDR3 sequences, under 8.5% recorded once. This receptor was identified in a human donor in good health (CMV status not recorded). Some clones in this sample may be carry-over from other donors' samples. The chain uses TRBV7-2 and TRBJ1-2, with unresolved D. Sequenced sample: PBMCs. This CDR3 reads CASSSDVYYGYTF. The CDR3 nucleotides read TGTGCCAGCAGCTCGGATGTTTACTATGGCTACACCTTC.